This T cell receptor (beta chain) was retrieved from a study of blood T cell repertoires in COVID-19. Study in general: COVID-19 samples from acute and convalescent phases originated in the United States, Italy and Spain. In each case, the material was cDNA or gDNA derived from T cells, B-cell-depleted T cells, or PBMCs.

In this sample, this clone turned up once. V lost 2 bases and J 0 bases, leaving 11 bases between the germline ends. Germline values: CDR1 MGHRA, CDR2 YSYEKL. The CDR3 is 15 residues long. In the source study's methods: Amplifying reference gene primers gave estimates of nucleated cell counts. TCRdb's copy holds only in-frame clones and misses some; the assay was immunoSEQ multiplex PCR. Clone size and the V and J calls come from that table; the DNA yielded D and trimming. The profile shows some 100,000 clones, 80% to 90% of them singletons. This clonotype was obtained from a human donor with acute or convalescent COVID-19. The donor label of this sample is uncertain. V usage is TRBV4-1 and J usage is TRBJ2-7, with D unclear. Sequencing was done on a sample of peripheral blood. CDR3 nucleotide sequence: TGCGCCAGCAGCCAAACTGGCGGCTACTCCTACGAGCAGTACTTC. This translates into CASSQTGGYSYEQYF.